This T cell receptor (beta chain) was identified during a study of cytomegalovirus exposure and HLA in healthy donors. Study-wide context: Out of fewer than 400 genotyped donors, about 76% belonged to the Caucasian-associated ancestry cluster.

This clone appeared a few times. Its antigen is undetermined. Study-level findings and limits: Earlier findings revealed that most TCR beta V segments proved productive either about 87% or about 30% of the time.

Primers for the PCR totalled 60 Vbeta and 13 Jbeta. The method was immunoSEQ multiplex PCR; TCRdb's version includes in-frame clones alone and lacks a portion of them. The sample has 100,000 or so clones, under 80% seen once. After removal of 4 bases from V and 3 bases from J, the junction contained 8 bases not matched to a gene. The germline V gene has CDR1 MDHEN and CDR2 SYDVKM. The CDR3 is made up of 17 amino acids. The chain links TRBV28 to TRBJ2-7, with 14 bases fitting TRBD2. The sample comprised PBMCs. This receptor was taken from a woman aged 18-29 years in good health and CMV-seropositive. CDR3 residues: CASSSPGTSGSGYEQYF. CDR3 bases: TGTGCCAGCAGTTCCCCCGGGACTAGCGGGAGCGGCTACGAGCAGTACTTC.